This paragraph reports one T cell receptor (beta chain). Its matching antigen is unknown. Germline is not matched at one junction end, which may reflect a read error. This sample stems from a study of tumor and adjacent non-tumor tissue in lung cancer. This sample's RNA came from whole unsorted tissue. CDR3 length: 13 amino acids. CDR1 SEHNR and CDR2 FQNEAQ come from the germline V gene (reference sequence). Three rounds of nested PCR, following a modified ARM-PCR protocol, produced the TCRbeta library. One entry per CDR3 protein results from TCRdb running MiXCR on the multiplex PCR reads. The repertoire holds tens of thousands of distinct CDR3 sequences, with 77% as singletons. Study results and limitations: Normal lung showed higher cumulative top 100 clone frequency than tumor. Shorter survival was associated with higher TCR diversity in tumors. Compared with tumor, normal lung showed significantly lower TCR diversity.

Sequencing was performed on lung tumor tissue. The clonotype comes from a woman aged 45-60 years with non-small cell lung cancer. The chain links TRBV7-9 to TRBJ2-7; 7 bases are a match to TRBD2. The CDR3 DNA is TGTGCCAGCAACCTCGGACTAGTTTACAAGCAGAACTTC. This encodes CASNLGLVYKQNF.